A selection of T cell receptor beta chains follows, all from one sample in a study of T cell repertoires in cytomegalovirus infection. In TCRdb, the reads were re-called with MiXCR into one record per CDR3 protein. The top ten hold about 18% of the sample, which has 680,000 or so distinct CDR3 sequences, roughly 30% seen once. Their specific antigens are unknown. The sample here was cultured PBMCs, taken from culture after CMV antigen stimulation. The receptors were sampled from a human donor in good health (CMV status not recorded). Some clones in this sample may be carry-over from other donors' samples. Both conserved end residues are part of each CDR3. The D gene is left open where the match is weak. Clone sizes are given selectively: once, few, many, or a class where the clone is expanded.

>-|TRBV19|-|TRBJ1-2
TGTGCCAGTAGTATTCGGGGACAAAACTATGGCTACACCTTC
CASSIRGQNYGYTF
>-|TRBV19|-|TRBJ1-5
TGTGCCTCTGTGAGGGGGGATGGCAATCAGCCCCAGCATTTT
CASVRGDGNQPQHF
>few|TRBV2|TRBD1|TRBJ1-2
TGTGCCAGCAGGACAGAGGGACAGGGGGGCGGCTACACCTTC
CASRTEGQGGGYTF
>-|TRBV28|-|TRBJ2-4
TGTGCCAGCAGTCCCCCCGCACAGGTGGCTAGCAAAAACATTCAGTACTTC
CASSPPAQVASKNIQYF
>few|TRBV6-1|-|TRBJ1-1
TGTGCCAGCAGTGAATCCCCGGGGCCAGGGACTTTCTTT
CASSESPGPGTFF
>-|TRBV24-1|-|TRBJ1-1
TGTGCCACCAGTAGTGATTCCCGAGGAGAAGCTTTCTTT
CATSSDSRGEAFF
>few|TRBV6-1|-|TRBJ1-1
TGTGCCAGCAGTGTGGCAGGAATTCTCTCTGAAGCTTTCTTT
CASSVAGILSEAFF
>-|TRBV10-3|TRBD2|TRBJ2-5
TGTGCCATCTCTGTCGGACTAGCGGGAATCCAAGAGACCCAGTACTTC
CAISVGLAGIQETQYF
>-|TRBV10-3|-|TRBJ2-1
TGTGCCATCAGTGTCGCCGGGGATAACAATGAGCAGTTCTTC
CAISVAGDNNEQFF
>-|TRBV20-1|-|TRBJ2-7
TGCAGTGCTAAAGGCTTTTACGAGCAGTACTTC
CSAKGFYEQYF
>once|TRBV10-3|TRBD1|TRBJ2-1
TGTGCCACCGACACAGGGGGCAATGAGCAGTTCTTC
CATDTGGNEQFF
>-|TRBV4-1|-|TRBJ1-1
TGCGCCAGCAGCCAAGACGGGAGAAGATACACTGAAGCTTTCTTT
CASSQDGRRYTEAFF
>few|TRBV14|-|TRBJ2-7
TGTGCCAGCAGCCTCGGGACACCTGCCTTCTACGAGCAGTACTTC
CASSLGTPAFYEQYF
>-|TRBV12-3/TRBV12-4|TRBD2|TRBJ2-1
TGTGCCAGCAGCGGGGGGGCTGGGAATGAGCAGTTCTTC
CASSGGAGNEQFF
>-|TRBV30|-|TRBJ1-4
TGTGCCTGGACGGGATCGCGCGGGTTAGGGTCTAATGAAAAACTGTTTTTT
CAWTGSRGLGSNEKLFF
>-|TRBV19|-|TRBJ1-1
TGTGCCAGTAGGAACAGGTTACCAATGAACACTGAAGCTTTCTTT
CASRNRLPMNTEAFF
>many|TRBV4-2|TRBD1|TRBJ2-7
TGTGCCAGCAGCCGCTCAGGGGGAGAGCAGTACTTC
CASSRSGGEQYF
>-|TRBV19|-|TRBJ1-6
TGTGCCAGTAGGCCAGGACCGCCAGGGTTCCTCCATTCACCCCTCCACTTT
CASRPGPPGFLHSPLHF
>-|TRBV11-2|TRBD2|TRBJ2-3
TGTGCCAGCATTAAGCGGGGGGGCGTAACAGATACGCAGTATTTT
CASIKRGGVTDTQYF
>few|TRBV11-1|-|TRBJ1-1
TGTGCCAGCAGCTTAGCGCATCTGGGGGTGGTCACTGAAGCTTTCTTT
CASSLAHLGVVTEAFF
>-|TRBV7-2|TRBD2|TRBJ2-5
TGTGCCAGCAGCCAAAGGAGCGGGGGGAACCAAGAGACCCAGTACTTC
CASSQRSGGNQETQYF
>once|TRBV5-1|-|TRBJ2-5
TGCGCCAGCAGCTTTAGGACTGCACTACAAGAGACCCAGTACTTC
CASSFRTALQETQYF
>-|TRBV12-5|TRBD1|TRBJ2-7
TGTGCTAGTGGTTCCGGACAGGCTTTCTCCTACGAGCAGTACTTC
CASGSGQAFSYEQYF
>few|TRBV6-1|-|TRBJ2-2
TGTGCCAGCAAGTTCCGGGACATCAACACCGGGGAGCTGTTTTTT
CASKFRDINTGELFF
>-|TRBV7-8|-|TRBJ2-5
TGTGCCAGCAGCCAGACAGTCATGACGGGGGAGACCCAGTACTTC
CASSQTVMTGETQYF
>-|TRBV5-6|-|TRBJ2-7
TGTGCCAGCAGCTTCTTCGGGGGAGTCCTATCCTACGAGCAGTACTTC
CASSFFGGVLSYEQYF
>few|TRBV7-2|-|TRBJ2-7
TGTGCCAGCAGCTCTGTAATAAGCCCGGGGGGACAGATATACGAGCAGTACTTC
CASSSVISPGGQIYEQYF
>-|TRBV16|-|TRBJ1-6
TGTGCCAGCAGCCAATCGCGAATGACCGACGATCAAGTGGCCCTCCACTTT
CASSQSRMTDDQVALHF
>-|TRBV7-3|-|TRBJ2-7
TGTGCCAGCAGCCCAGGTGGGGCGCGAGTAGGCGAGCAGTACTTC
CASSPGGARVGEQYF
>-|TRBV12-3/TRBV12-4|-|TRBJ2-4
TGTGCCAGCAGTCCTCGGGCAGTTATAAACATTCAGTACTTC
CASSPRAVINIQYF
>few|TRBV6-5|TRBD1|TRBJ2-1
TGTGCCAGCAGGAGGGGGCCGGATGAGCAGTTCTTC
CASRRGPDEQFF
>few|TRBV7-9|TRBD1|TRBJ2-1
TGTGCCAGCAGCTTAGGATTTTGGGACAGAGTGGACAATGAGCAGTTCTTC
CASSLGFWDRVDNEQFF
>few|TRBV7-6|TRBD2|TRBJ2-2
TGTGCCAGCAGCCAACTAGCGGGAGGGACGACCGGGGAGCTGTTTTTT
CASSQLAGGTTGELFF
>few|TRBV7-7|-|TRBJ1-5
TGTGCCAGCAGCCCCCGAGGGAAAGGTTATAGCAATCAGCCCCAGCATTTT
CASSPRGKGYSNQPQHF
>-|TRBV4-1|TRBD1|TRBJ1-1
TGCGCCAGCAGCCCTACACAGGGGTTCCAGTCTCCCACTGAAGCTTTCTTT
CASSPTQGFQSPTEAFF
>few|TRBV12-3/TRBV12-4|-|TRBJ2-1
TGTGCCAGCAGTTTATCAAGCGGGCCGAGGAATGAGCAGTTCTTC
CASSLSSGPRNEQFF
>few|TRBV4-1|-|TRBJ2-1
TGCGCCAGCAGCCAAGACGGCGGGGGCGCAACCAATGAGCAGTTCTTC
CASSQDGGGATNEQFF
>-|TRBV4-2|-|TRBJ2-3
TGTGCCAGCAGCCAAGAAGTTGGTGGGGGACTCACAGATACGCAGTATTTT
CASSQEVGGGLTDTQYF
>-|TRBV10-3|-|TRBJ2-5
TGTGCCACCTCGGACCGGTGGGAGACCCAGTACTTC
CATSDRWETQYF
>-|TRBV7-2|-|TRBJ1-1
TGTGCCAGCAGCTACACAGGGCGGGGTAACACTGAAGCTTTCTTT
CASSYTGRGNTEAFF
>-|TRBV19|-|TRBJ2-1
TGTGCCAGTAGTATCGGCCAGGGACATTACAATGAGCAGTTCTTC
CASSIGQGHYNEQFF
>-|TRBV27|-|TRBJ1-2
TGTGCCAGCCGCTTCGGGGCAGCCTATGGCTACACCTTC
CASRFGAAYGYTF
>-|TRBV28|-|TRBJ2-5
TGTGCCAGCAGTTTATGGGCAAGGGGGATGGAGACCCAGTACTTC
CASSLWARGMETQYF
>-|TRBV12-3/TRBV12-4|TRBD1|TRBJ2-3
TGTGCCAGCAGTTTCGGGGACAGGGAGATAGATACGCAGTATTTT
CASSFGDREIDTQYF
>many|TRBV7-8|-|TRBJ1-6
TGTGCCAGCAGCACACAGAGGGGGGGGACACGGGTTTCACCCCTCCACTTT
CASSTQRGGTRVSPLHF
>-|TRBV7-2|-|TRBJ1-2
TGTGCCAGCAGCTTAGACTGGAGGACAGATAACTATGGCTACACCTTC
CASSLDWRTDNYGYTF
>few|TRBV7-2|TRBD2|TRBJ2-7
TGTGCCAGCAGCTTCGGTAGCGGGGCCCCCTACGAGCAGTACTTC
CASSFGSGAPYEQYF
>-|TRBV10-3|-|TRBJ2-7
TGTGCCATCAGTGAGTCGCTAAGGGAAGGGCAGTACTTC
CAISESLREGQYF
>few|TRBV19|-|TRBJ1-5
TGTGCCAGTAACCCGGTTGGGGGGCAGCCCCAGCATTTT
CASNPVGGQPQHF
>-|TRBV7-2|TRBD2|TRBJ2-3
TGTGCCAGCAGCTTACCACTAGCGGGGGCGACAGATACGCAGTATTTT
CASSLPLAGATDTQYF
>many|TRBV7-2|-|TRBJ2-3
TGTGCCAGCAGCATCCCTAGCACAGATACGCAGTATTTT
CASSIPSTDTQYF
>-|TRBV27|-|TRBJ2-5
TGTGCCAGCAGCCCTTACCGAGGGGAAGAGACCCAGTACTTC
CASSPYRGEETQYF
>-|TRBV29-1|-|TRBJ1-1
TGCAGCATGATACTCCGCCAGGGTGTGAACACTGAAGCTTTCTTT
CSMILRQGVNTEAFF
>few|TRBV6-2/TRBV6-3|-|TRBJ2-3
TGTGCCAGCAGCCCTTCCCTTCGGGGTCGCGCGCAGTATTTT
CASSPSLRGRAQYF
>-|TRBV11-2|TRBD2|TRBJ2-3
TGTGCCAGCAGCCCGATAGCGGGAGACACGCAGTATTTT
CASSPIAGDTQYF